The rows below give T cell receptor beta chains drawn from one sample of a study of vaccination effects on CD4 cells after COVID-19. Assay used: immunoSEQ multiplex PCR; TCRdb lists only in-frame clones, some missing. The table includes about 45,000 clones, under 80% detected once. Antigen specificity for these receptors is unknown. Source: CD4+ T cells from PBMCs cultured with a peptide pool, taken before COVID-19 vaccination. The receptors stem from a human donor who had a prior SARS-CoV-2 infection. Each CDR3 is given with its conserved first and last residue. Each record gives: D gene, V gene, J gene, CDR3 length, clone size, CDR3 DNA, CDR3 protein. D genes are given only for firm matches. Size is omitted from some rows. Given values are once, few, many or a class for expanded clones.

D: NA
V: TRBV6-1
J: TRBJ1-5
length: 13
size: NA
DNA: TGTGCCAGCAGTGACCCGCAACGGCAGCCCCAGCATTTT
CDR3: CASSDPQRQPQHF

D: NA
V: TRBV6-5
J: TRBJ1-2
length: 13
size: NA
DNA: TGTGCCAGCAGTTACTCGATACTGGGTGGCTACACCTTC
CDR3: CASSYSILGGYTF

D: TRBD1
V: TRBV19
J: TRBJ1-6
length: 15
size: few
DNA: TGTGCCAGTAGTAATCACGGGACAGGGAATTCACCCCTCCACTTT
CDR3: CASSNHGTGNSPLHF

D: TRBD1
V: TRBV5-1
J: TRBJ1-2
length: 14
size: NA
DNA: TGCGCCAGCAGCAAGGGACAGGGGGCGGTAGGCTACACCTTC
CDR3: CASSKGQGAVGYTF

D: NA
V: TRBV6-5
J: TRBJ2-7
length: 13
size: NA
DNA: TGTGCCAGCAGTCGCCCAGCGACGGACGAGCAGTACTTC
CDR3: CASSRPATDEQYF

D: TRBD2
V: TRBV7-2
J: TRBJ2-3
length: 18
size: few
DNA: TGTGCCAGCAGTTTAGCCGGGACTAGCGGGGGGGTCTCAGATACGCAGTATTTT
CDR3: CASSLAGTSGGVSDTQYF

D: NA
V: TRBV11-1
J: TRBJ2-3
length: 16
size: once
DNA: TGTGCCAGCAGCGCAGGGGGTAGCGGGGCCACAGATACGCAGTATTTT
CDR3: CASSAGGSGATDTQYF

D: TRBD2
V: TRBV18
J: TRBJ2-7
length: 16
size: NA
DNA: TGTGCCAGCTCACCAGGGTTAACTAGCGGGAGATACGAGCAGTACTTC
CDR3: CASSPGLTSGRYEQYF

D: TRBD2
V: TRBV10-2
J: TRBJ2-7
length: 15
size: NA
DNA: TGCGCCAGCAGTGACCCTAGCGGGAACCCCTACGAGCAGTACTTC
CDR3: CASSDPSGNPYEQYF

D: NA
V: TRBV5-1
J: TRBJ1-2
length: 12
size: NA
DNA: TGCGCCAGCAGCTTAGACACCTATGGCTACACCTTC
CDR3: CASSLDTYGYTF

D: NA
V: TRBV2
J: TRBJ1-2
length: 14
size: NA
DNA: TGTGCCAGCGTCAGACTAGTGGCTAACTATGGCTACACCTTC
CDR3: CASVRLVANYGYTF

D: NA
V: TRBV3-1/TRBV3-2
J: TRBJ1-4
length: 14
size: NA
DNA: TGTGCCAGCAGCCCAAGGGACCTGGGCGAAAAACTGTTTTTT
CDR3: CASSPRDLGEKLFF

D: TRBD1
V: TRBV3-1/TRBV3-2
J: TRBJ2-2
length: 14
size: NA
DNA: TGTGCCACCCGAGACAGGGGTTATTCCGGGGAGCTGTTTTTT
CDR3: CATRDRGYSGELFF

D: NA
V: TRBV11-1
J: TRBJ2-2
length: 14
size: NA
DNA: TGTGCCAGCAGGTTTACAGGGAACGCCGGGGAGCTGTTTTTT
CDR3: CASRFTGNAGELFF

D: TRBD2
V: TRBV6-6
J: TRBJ2-2
length: 15
size: NA
DNA: TGTGCCAGCAGTCCCCCCCTGGCGGGACTAGATGTTCTGTTTTTT
CDR3: CASSPPLAGLDVLFF

D: TRBD1
V: TRBV7-8
J: TRBJ1-1
length: 15
size: NA
DNA: TGTGCCAGCAGCCAAGTCGGACAGGGGGTGACTGAAGCTTTCTTT
CDR3: CASSQVGQGVTEAFF

D: TRBD2
V: TRBV6-4
J: TRBJ2-1
length: 15
size: NA
DNA: TGTGCCAGCAGTGAGCTAGCGGGAGGCTACAATGAGCAGTTCTTC
CDR3: CASSELAGGYNEQFF

D: NA
V: TRBV27
J: TRBJ2-2
length: 13
size: NA
DNA: TGTGCCAGCAGTTTATTTTGGTCCGGGGAGCTGTTTTTT
CDR3: CASSLFWSGELFF

D: NA
V: TRBV11-3
J: TRBJ2-7
length: 14
size: NA
DNA: TGTGCCAGCAGCTGGGGTCGGACAACCTACGAGCAGTACTTC
CDR3: CASSWGRTTYEQYF

D: NA
V: TRBV9
J: TRBJ1-1
length: 15
size: NA
DNA: TGTGCCAGCAGCCCTACGGTGGGGATGAACACTGAAGCTTTCTTT
CDR3: CASSPTVGMNTEAFF